The rows below give T cell receptor beta chains drawn from one sample of a study of T-cell memory formation after mild COVID-19. TCRdb passed the 5' RACE reads through MiXCR, listing each CDR3 protein once. Counted here are roughly 450,000 distinct CDR3 sequences, roughly 18% occurring once; the ten biggest clones make up approximately 21%. Sequenced input: PBMCs or a T cell subset sorted from them (not recorded which). These receptors were taken from a young man who had mild COVID-19 (a few samples of this study predate the infection). Cell type and time point are not known. Each CDR3 is given with its conserved first and last residue. Each record gives: D gene, CDR3 length, J gene, clone size, V gene, CDR3 protein, CDR3 DNA. A D gene is named only where the DNA matches it firmly. Not all rows give a size; the values are once, few, many and, for expanded clones, a class.

d_gene: NA; len: 14; j_gene: TRBJ2-7; abundance: NA; v_gene: TRBV7-9; CDR3aa: CASSRDIMGYEQYF; CDR3nt: TGTGCCAGCAGTCGGGACATTATGGGGTACGAGCAGTACTTC
d_gene: NA; len: 14; j_gene: TRBJ2-2; abundance: NA; v_gene: TRBV24-1; CDR3aa: CATSDGLNTGELFF; CDR3nt: TGTGCCACCAGTGATGGACTGAACACCGGGGAGCTGTTTTTT
d_gene: NA; len: 15; j_gene: TRBJ2-3; abundance: few; v_gene: TRBV5-1; CDR3aa: CASSLGQVEVDTQYF; CDR3nt: TGCGCCAGCAGCTTGGGACAGGTGGAGGTAGATACGCAGTATTTT
d_gene: NA; len: 11; j_gene: TRBJ2-3; abundance: NA; v_gene: TRBV7-9; CDR3aa: CGLERADTQYF; CDR3nt: TGTGGACTAGAAAGGGCAGATACGCAGTATTTT
d_gene: TRBD2; len: 16; j_gene: TRBJ2-3; abundance: NA; v_gene: TRBV7-2; CDR3aa: CASSLGASGSTDTQYF; CDR3nt: TGTGCCAGCAGCTTAGGTGCTAGCGGGAGCACAGATACGCAGTATTTT
d_gene: NA; len: 12; j_gene: TRBJ1-1; abundance: NA; v_gene: TRBV18; CDR3aa: CASSGGDTEAFF; CDR3nt: TGTGCCAGCTCGGGTGGGGACACTGAAGCTTTCTTT
d_gene: NA; len: 15; j_gene: TRBJ1-5; abundance: few; v_gene: TRBV12-3/TRBV12-4; CDR3aa: CASSVAGFSNQPQHF; CDR3nt: TGTGCCAGCAGTGTTGCGGGATTTAGCAATCAGCCCCAGCATTTT
d_gene: TRBD2; len: 14; j_gene: TRBJ2-5; abundance: few; v_gene: TRBV4-2; CDR3aa: CASSQRGLAGTQYF; CDR3nt: TGTGCCAGCAGCCAACGGGGACTAGCAGGGACCCAGTACTTC
d_gene: NA; len: 14; j_gene: TRBJ2-7; abundance: many; v_gene: TRBV5-1; CDR3aa: CASSLFNAAGEQYF; CDR3nt: TGCGCCAGCAGCTTGTTTAACGCGGCCGGAGAGCAGTACTTC
d_gene: NA; len: 11; j_gene: TRBJ2-5; abundance: many; v_gene: TRBV7-2; CDR3aa: CASSPWETQYF; CDR3nt: TGTGCCAGCAGCCCCTGGGAGACCCAGTACTTC
d_gene: NA; len: 15; j_gene: TRBJ2-1; abundance: NA; v_gene: TRBV5-1; CDR3aa: CASSFAAAELGEQFF; CDR3nt: TGCGCCAGCAGCTTCGCGGCAGCTGAGCTGGGGGAGCAGTTCTTC
d_gene: NA; len: 12; j_gene: TRBJ2-1; abundance: NA; v_gene: TRBV7-9; CDR3aa: CASSTYYNEQFF; CDR3nt: TGTGCCAGCAGCACGTACTACAATGAGCAGTTCTTC
d_gene: NA; len: 15; j_gene: TRBJ2-1; abundance: few; v_gene: TRBV11-2; CDR3aa: CASSLGASAYNEQFF; CDR3nt: TGTGCCAGCAGCTTAGGGGCTAGCGCTTACAATGAGCAGTTCTTC
d_gene: NA; len: 13; j_gene: TRBJ2-7; abundance: NA; v_gene: TRBV27; CDR3aa: CASSWSGTQEQYF; CDR3nt: TGTGCCAGCAGTTGGTCAGGGACTCAGGAGCAGTACTTC
d_gene: NA; len: 14; j_gene: TRBJ1-6; abundance: NA; v_gene: TRBV7-8; CDR3aa: CASSLAGRVSPLHF; CDR3nt: TGTGCCAGCAGCTTAGCGGGCAGGGTTTCACCCCTCCACTTT
d_gene: NA; len: 12; j_gene: TRBJ2-1; abundance: many; v_gene: TRBV7-9; CDR3aa: CASSLDRNEQFF; CDR3nt: TGTGCCAGCAGCTTAGACAGGAATGAGCAGTTCTTC
d_gene: NA; len: 15; j_gene: TRBJ2-2; abundance: NA; v_gene: TRBV7-2; CDR3aa: CASSLGRLNTGELFF; CDR3nt: TGTGCCAGCAGCTTAGGCCGGTTGAACACCGGGGAGCTGTTTTTT
d_gene: NA; len: 13; j_gene: TRBJ2-2; abundance: few; v_gene: TRBV24-1; CDR3aa: CATSESHTGELFF; CDR3nt: TGTGCCACCAGTGAGTCACACACCGGGGAGCTGTTTTTT
d_gene: NA; len: 13; j_gene: TRBJ2-7; abundance: few; v_gene: TRBV27; CDR3aa: CASRTSGGHEQYF; CDR3nt: TGTGCCAGCAGGACATCTGGGGGCCACGAGCAGTACTTC
d_gene: TRBD1; len: 14; j_gene: TRBJ1-5; abundance: NA; v_gene: TRBV28; CDR3aa: CASSPTGIPQPQHF; CDR3nt: TGTGCCAGCAGTCCGACAGGGATTCCTCAGCCCCAGCATTTT
d_gene: TRBD2; len: 17; j_gene: TRBJ2-3; abundance: NA; v_gene: TRBV5-1; CDR3aa: CASSFESGGRYTDTQYF; CDR3nt: TGCGCCAGCAGCTTCGAAAGCGGGGGGCGCTACACAGATACGCAGTATTTT
d_gene: TRBD1; len: 16; j_gene: TRBJ1-5; abundance: few; v_gene: TRBV6-2/TRBV6-3; CDR3aa: CASSYGTGDSNQPQHF; CDR3nt: TGTGCCAGCAGTTACGGGACAGGGGATAGCAATCAGCCCCAGCATTTT
d_gene: NA; len: 15; j_gene: TRBJ2-2; abundance: NA; v_gene: TRBV4-3; CDR3aa: CASSTAGAYTGELFF; CDR3nt: TGCGCCAGCAGCACAGCCGGAGCTTACACCGGGGAGCTGTTTTTT
d_gene: NA; len: 15; j_gene: TRBJ2-5; abundance: few; v_gene: TRBV7-8; CDR3aa: CASSTRGAVPRTQYF; CDR3nt: TGTGCCAGCAGCACCCGGGGGGCAGTCCCGAGGACCCAGTACTTC
d_gene: NA; len: 15; j_gene: TRBJ2-3; abundance: NA; v_gene: TRBV5-4; CDR3aa: CASSLGGSSADTQYF; CDR3nt: TGTGCCAGCAGCTTGGGTGGTAGTAGCGCAGATACGCAGTATTTT
d_gene: NA; len: 14; j_gene: TRBJ2-1; abundance: few; v_gene: TRBV29-1; CDR3aa: CSVAVAGVGNEQFF; CDR3nt: TGCAGCGTTGCGGTGGCAGGGGTAGGCAATGAGCAGTTCTTC
d_gene: NA; len: 14; j_gene: TRBJ2-2; abundance: NA; v_gene: TRBV6-2/TRBV6-3; CDR3aa: CASTRSGLPGELFF; CDR3nt: TGTGCCAGCACCCGCTCAGGACTACCCGGGGAGCTGTTTTTT
d_gene: NA; len: 12; j_gene: TRBJ2-7; abundance: NA; v_gene: TRBV20-1; CDR3aa: CSASLVTYEQYF; CDR3nt: TGCAGTGCTTCCCTGGTTACCTACGAGCAGTACTTC
d_gene: TRBD1; len: 13; j_gene: TRBJ2-1; abundance: few; v_gene: TRBV24-1; CDR3aa: CATRGQGAHEQFF; CDR3nt: TGTGCCACCCGGGGACAGGGGGCCCATGAGCAGTTCTTC
d_gene: TRBD2; len: 13; j_gene: TRBJ2-7; abundance: NA; v_gene: TRBV12-3/TRBV12-4; CDR3aa: CASNSGGPGEQYF; CDR3nt: TGTGCCAGCAACTCGGGGGGACCCGGCGAGCAGTACTTC
d_gene: NA; len: 13; j_gene: TRBJ1-1; abundance: NA; v_gene: TRBV7-9; CDR3aa: CASRTGLDTEAFF; CDR3nt: TGTGCCAGCAGAACAGGGTTGGACACTGAAGCTTTCTTT
d_gene: NA; len: 12; j_gene: TRBJ2-7; abundance: few; v_gene: TRBV20-1; CDR3aa: CSARDDSYEQYF; CDR3nt: TGCAGTGCTAGAGATGACAGCTACGAGCAGTACTTC
d_gene: TRBD1; len: 13; j_gene: TRBJ1-2; abundance: NA; v_gene: TRBV9; CDR3aa: CASLGDRSGGYTF; CDR3nt: TGTGCCAGCCTCGGGGACAGGTCCGGGGGCTACACCTTC
d_gene: NA; len: 12; j_gene: TRBJ2-5; abundance: NA; v_gene: TRBV7-9; CDR3aa: CASRRIAETQYF; CDR3nt: TGTGCCAGCAGACGGATCGCGGAGACCCAGTACTTC
d_gene: NA; len: 13; j_gene: TRBJ2-5; abundance: NA; v_gene: TRBV7-6; CDR3aa: CASSLALSSAQYF; CDR3nt: TGTGCCAGCAGCTTAGCGCTTTCGAGCGCCCAGTACTTC
d_gene: NA; len: 14; j_gene: TRBJ1-4; abundance: NA; v_gene: TRBV20-1; CDR3aa: CSARGRGSNEKLFF; CDR3nt: TGCAGTGCTAGGGGGAGAGGGAGTAATGAAAAACTGTTTTTT
d_gene: NA; len: 20; j_gene: TRBJ2-3; abundance: NA; v_gene: TRBV12-3/TRBV12-4; CDR3aa: CASSLSVPGRDRSPSDTQYF; CDR3nt: TGTGCCAGCAGTTTGAGCGTGCCAGGGAGGGACAGGTCCCCCTCAGATACGCAGTATTTT
d_gene: NA; len: 13; j_gene: TRBJ2-2; abundance: NA; v_gene: TRBV20-1; CDR3aa: CSARETNTGELFF; CDR3nt: TGCAGTGCTAGAGAAACGAACACCGGGGAGCTGTTTTTT
d_gene: TRBD1; len: 12; j_gene: TRBJ1-2; abundance: NA; v_gene: TRBV30; CDR3aa: CAGGTGSYGYTF; CDR3nt: TGTGCCGGTGGGACAGGGAGCTATGGCTACACCTTC
d_gene: NA; len: 13; j_gene: TRBJ1-4; abundance: NA; v_gene: TRBV20-1; CDR3aa: CSATRTANEKLFF; CDR3nt: TGCAGTGCTACTAGGACAGCTAATGAAAAACTGTTTTTT
d_gene: NA; len: 10; j_gene: TRBJ2-3; abundance: few; v_gene: TRBV20-1; CDR3aa: CSAVWDTQYF; CDR3nt: TGCAGTGCCGTATGGGATACGCAGTATTTT
d_gene: NA; len: 14; j_gene: TRBJ1-1; abundance: many; v_gene: TRBV5-4; CDR3aa: CASRPDSDNTEAFF; CDR3nt: TGTGCCAGCAGACCCGACAGTGACAACACTGAAGCTTTCTTT
d_gene: TRBD2; len: 14; j_gene: TRBJ2-5; abundance: NA; v_gene: TRBV12-3/TRBV12-4; CDR3aa: CASSFGGIQETQYF; CDR3nt: TGTGCCAGCAGTTTCGGGGGGATCCAAGAGACCCAGTACTTC
d_gene: TRBD1; len: 16; j_gene: TRBJ1-2; abundance: NA; v_gene: TRBV12-3/TRBV12-4; CDR3aa: CASSLVSPGRGRGYTF; CDR3nt: TGTGCCAGCAGTTTAGTGTCCCCGGGCAGGGGGAGAGGCTACACCTTC
d_gene: NA; len: 14; j_gene: TRBJ2-5; abundance: few; v_gene: TRBV3-1; CDR3aa: CASREQGRAETQYF; CDR3nt: TGTGCCAGCCGGGAGCAGGGTCGAGCAGAGACCCAGTACTTC
d_gene: NA; len: 13; j_gene: TRBJ2-1; abundance: NA; v_gene: TRBV14; CDR3aa: CASRGDTYNEQFF; CDR3nt: TGTGCCAGCAGGGGGGATACCTACAATGAGCAGTTCTTC
d_gene: NA; len: 14; j_gene: TRBJ1-2; abundance: few; v_gene: TRBV5-1; CDR3aa: CASSFKEGVDGYTF; CDR3nt: TGCGCCAGCAGCTTTAAGGAAGGGGTCGATGGCTACACCTTC
d_gene: NA; len: 15; j_gene: TRBJ1-3; abundance: few; v_gene: TRBV5-1; CDR3aa: CASSMGGDSGNTIYF; CDR3nt: TGCGCCAGCAGCATGGGGGGAGACTCTGGAAACACCATATATTTT
d_gene: NA; len: 16; j_gene: TRBJ2-3; abundance: NA; v_gene: TRBV29-1; CDR3aa: CSVEEFTGWKADTQYF; CDR3nt: TGCAGCGTTGAAGAATTCACAGGGTGGAAGGCAGATACGCAGTATTTT
d_gene: NA; len: 15; j_gene: TRBJ2-1; abundance: NA; v_gene: TRBV5-1; CDR3aa: CASSLGDRVGHEQFF; CDR3nt: TGCGCCAGCAGCTTGGGGGATAGGGTTGGCCATGAGCAGTTCTTC
d_gene: NA; len: 14; j_gene: TRBJ2-7; abundance: few; v_gene: TRBV7-9; CDR3aa: CASTSGDRNYEQYF; CDR3nt: TGTGCCAGCACCAGCGGAGACAGAAACTACGAGCAGTACTTC
d_gene: NA; len: 17; j_gene: TRBJ1-1; abundance: few; v_gene: TRBV7-8; CDR3aa: CASSRRQVSGTTTEAFF; CDR3nt: TGTGCCAGCAGCCGCCGGCAGGTCTCCGGGACAACCACTGAAGCTTTCTTT
d_gene: TRBD1; len: 14; j_gene: TRBJ1-6; abundance: NA; v_gene: TRBV7-2; CDR3aa: CASSQQGIGSPLNF; CDR3nt: TGTGCCAGCAGCCAACAGGGGATAGGGTCACCCCTCAACTTT
d_gene: NA; len: 15; j_gene: TRBJ2-3; abundance: NA; v_gene: TRBV7-6; CDR3aa: CASSPLGVSTDTQYF; CDR3nt: TGTGCCAGCAGCCCCCTTGGGGTTAGCACAGATACGCAGTATTTT
d_gene: TRBD2; len: 15; j_gene: TRBJ2-2; abundance: many; v_gene: TRBV12-3/TRBV12-4; CDR3aa: CASSLRLAGTGELFF; CDR3nt: TGTGCCAGCAGTTTACGACTAGCTGGCACCGGGGAGCTGTTTTTT
d_gene: NA; len: 15; j_gene: TRBJ2-3; abundance: NA; v_gene: TRBV20-1; CDR3aa: CSASPSAGFTDTQYF; CDR3nt: TGCAGTGCTTCCCCGTCGGCAGGCTTCACAGATACGCAGTATTTT
d_gene: NA; len: 14; j_gene: TRBJ1-5; abundance: NA; v_gene: TRBV20-1; CDR3aa: CSARGPSIDQPQHF; CDR3nt: TGCAGTGCTAGGGGGCCCTCGATCGATCAGCCCCAGCATTTT
d_gene: TRBD1; len: 15; j_gene: TRBJ2-3; abundance: NA; v_gene: TRBV30; CDR3aa: CAWTYRDSGGDTQYF; CDR3nt: TGTGCCTGGACCTACCGGGACAGCGGAGGAGATACGCAGTATTTT
d_gene: TRBD2; len: 18; j_gene: TRBJ2-2; abundance: NA; v_gene: TRBV3-1; CDR3aa: CASSQDLPGGPSTGELFF; CDR3nt: TGTGCCAGCAGCCAAGATTTGCCGGGGGGGCCGAGTACCGGGGAGCTGTTTTTT
d_gene: NA; len: 13; j_gene: TRBJ1-1; abundance: NA; v_gene: TRBV3-1; CDR3aa: CASSQDRGAEAFF; CDR3nt: TGTGCCAGCAGCCAAGATCGCGGGGCTGAAGCTTTCTTT